This T cell receptor beta chain was identified during a study of identical twins (dated by TCRdb to about 2016). Looking at the study overall: TCR alpha and beta repertoires from monozygotic twins, unrelated adults of various ages and cord blood were deep-sequenced to test whether fetal clonotypes persist. To rule out contamination, replicate twin experiments were performed at different times with different library preparation protocols.

The paper as a whole reports these results and caveats: Because the same donors could not be followed over many years, conclusions were based on cross-sectional statistical analysis. In beta out-of-frame sequences, excess twin sharing was weaker, because having fewer shared sequences lowered the signal-to-noise ratio. Abundant cord blood beta clonotypes carried fewer insertions; young adult naive repertoires showed a weaker similar trend, while memory repertoires showed none. Out-of-frame TCR alpha sharing in monozygotic twins was systematically underestimated by recombination models, whereas sharing between unrelated individuals was in agreement with the recombination models. Compared with coincidental sharing between unrelated individuals, out-of-frame TCR alpha sequences shared between twins had an excess of sequences with low generation probability. Invariant T cells such as MAIT and iNKT could partly confound zero-insertion analyses, although diverse VJ usage argued against such confounding for most clonotypes.

Receptor libraries were prepared by 5' RACE. This sample was sequenced with an Illumina HiSeq 2000. Template switching added a universal primer binding site, and the final cDNA carried a unique molecular identifier that allowed TCR cDNA molecules to be counted accurately. Specific primers in the conserved constant-segment region were used to synthesize first-strand cDNA for the TCR alpha and beta chains. To control for contamination, every cDNA library carried two barcodes: a SMART-Mk sample barcode plus Illumina barcodes. TruSeq adapter sequences and Illumina sample barcodes were added in two successive PCR steps. The TCR alpha and beta cDNA libraries were sequenced on the Illumina HiSeq platform using custom primers. Per the source publication's procedure: Raw reads were processed with MiGEC to extract unique molecular identifiers, and MiXCR was used to determine CDR3 positions. Recombination models were inferred per individual with the repgenHMM and IGoR tools using an EM algorithm. Shared clonotypes were analyzed with the tcR package in R, and sharing was normalized by the product of cloneset sizes. To study raw recombination without the effects of thymic and clonal selection, out-of-frame nonproductive sequences were analyzed. TCRdb passed the public sequencing reads through fastp at Q25 and MiXCR, retaining productive beta sequences. Identical CDR3 proteins give one entry, which carries the most common genes and DNA. The V and J calls, along with clone size, are taken from TCRdb and not from the paper's own processing. Present in this sample are some 630,000 distinct CDR3 sequences, under 8.5% of which were seen just once. The ten largest account for over 1.5% of the sample.

V loses 2 bases of germline sequence and J loses 7 bases, and the interval between the two ends is 15 bases. Sequences DFQATT (CDR1) and SNEGSKA (CDR2) are obtained from the germline V gene (reference sequence). Including the terminal cysteine and phenylalanine, the CDR3 comprises 14 residues. Of the read, only the CDR3 DNA is kept; its 42 bases are in frame from base 1. All donors were healthy Caucasians. The twin cohort comprised three pairs of female monozygotic twins, all aged roughly 18 to 30 years. The RNA used for TCR libraries was isolated from peripheral blood mononuclear cells. This clonotype was seen ten or more times. There is no known antigen for this receptor. It has no much larger one-base neighbor in the sample; base qualities were not kept. The same sample was also studied in work on yellow fever vaccine responses in identical twins. The other study reports the following: The T cell response to vaccination in identical twins was reported by the authors to appear partly convergent and partly personalized. In identical twins, the study followed T cell clones that responded to the vaccine with precision.

Sequencing input: PBMCs. Recombination joined TRBV20-1 with TRBJ1-5, with TRBD1 perhaps the D gene, on 6 matching bases. The receptor was isolated from a young woman in good health. In nucleotides, the sequence is TGCAGTGCTAGACCCCTGGGGGGCTTCCAGCCCCAGCATTTT. Protein translation: CSARPLGGFQPQHF.